This entry describes one T cell receptor (beta chain). These data originate in a study of cytomegalovirus exposure and HLA in healthy donors. This PCR relied on a set of 60 Vbeta primers and 13 Jbeta primers. Measured with immunoSEQ multiplex PCR; TCRdb has only the in-frame clones, and not every one. The profile shows about 150,000 clones, approximately 82% of them singletons. This CDR3 comprises 13 residues. The V end lost 7 bases, the J end lost 2 bases, and 9 bases lay between the germline ends. CDR1 and CDR2 from the germline V gene are MNHNS and SASEGT. The chain combines TRBV6-1 with TRBJ1-5; D gene uncertain. The specimen sequenced was PBMCs. The receptor was isolated from a man aged 45-65 years in good health and CMV-seropositive. The CDR3 sequence: CASKGGGNQPQHF. The CDR3 DNA follows: TGTGCCAGCAAAGGCGGAGGCAATCAGCCCCAGCATTTT.